The T cell receptor beta chain under discussion was sequenced for a study of T cells in tuberculosis (dated by TCRdb to between 2017 and 2018). At the level of the whole study: To characterize T cells specific for the mycobacterial lipid antigen glucose monomycolate (GMM), the study used CD1B tetramers together with high-throughput TCR immunosequencing. In a South African clinical cohort, IGRA-negative adolescents, IGRA-positive adolescents with latent tuberculosis and adults with active tuberculosis were compared, with under 12 people in each group. The investigation overall reported the following: Active tuberculosis TCR-alpha repertoires showed smaller mean NN-distances to GMM-specific TCRs than IGRA-negative controls, suggesting clonal expansion of these TCRs. The smaller NN-distances were partly driven by shorter CDR3-alpha lengths in active tuberculosis patients, and the difference for TCR-beta did not reach statistical significance. Clinical samples were selected based on the availability of cryopreserved specimens, with adults included as active tuberculosis cases and adolescents included as controls. A classifier using the diverse GMM-specific repertoire reached approximately 90% accuracy (AUROC around 0.9), compared with around 70% accuracy using GEM motif frequencies.

Turning to this clone: Its target antigen remains unknown. The record has no base qualities; no much larger clone is one base away.

TCR libraries were generated with the immunoSEQ multiplex PCR assay, using TCR-beta and/or TCR-alpha/delta assays for each sample. The amplified TCR libraries were sequenced using the Illumina high-throughput platform. Per the source publication's procedure: Clustering and dimensionality reduction relied on pairwise TCRdist distances among GMM-specific receptors from T cells that were either sorted ex vivo or expanded in vitro. Each clinical repertoire was scored by mean NN-distance, the average TCRdist to the nearest 10% of tetramer-positive reference sequences. GEM TCR motif frequency was calculated as the fraction of unique TCRs that matched known GEM sequences by V/J usage and CDR3 length. Active tuberculosis was classified by linear discriminant analysis with leave-one-out cross-validation, implemented in scikit-learn. Imported from immuneACCESS, the table was reduced by TCRdb to in-frame sequences with V and J called. These copies leave out some clones; in studies compared against another copy, an unresolved V gene accounts for under half, and the cause of the remainder is not known. V and J calls and clone size come straight from that table; D and trimming were deduced from the DNA. This sample lists some 30,000 clones; around 94% were detected once. The leading ten clones occupy under 9.5% of the sample.

Taken from cysteine to phenylalanine, the CDR3 has 15 residues. Only the CDR3 part of the read is kept: 45 bases, read in frame from the first base. A distance of 15 bases separates the germline ends of V and J, which lose 5 bases and 4 bases respectively. CDR1 and CDR2, per the germline V gene, are MDHEN and SYDVKM. At study entry, adolescents were screened for latent tuberculosis infection by tuberculin skin test and QuantiFERON-TB GOLD In-Tube IGRA. Immunosequencing was performed on unsorted cryopreserved PBMC, with 90,000 to 100,000 T cells per clinical donor covered on average. Eleven high schools in the Worcester region of the Western Cape, South Africa, served as enrollment sites for adolescents aged 12 to 18 years. Some 10 M. tuberculosis-infected and around 10 uninfected adolescents were selected with matching for age and sex. PBMC from adolescents were isolated by density centrifugation from freshly drawn heparinized blood and then cryopreserved.

In this chain, TRBV28 is recombined with TRBJ1-3; the D gene assignment is ambiguous. The source of this sequence is a donor aged 10 to 29 with latent tuberculosis or without tuberculosis infection. Sequencing used PBMCs. The DNA sequence is as follows: TGTGCCAGCAGTGCCCCCGGGGTGACGGGAAACACCATATATTTT. It specifies CASSAPGVTGNTIYF.